These T cell receptor beta chains were read from a single sample in a study of control samples from healthy donors and cancer patients. Libraries were prepared by immunoSEQ multiplex PCR; TCRdb keeps only in-frame clonotypes and omits some of them. The data show tens of thousands of clones, roughly 85% seen once. The sequencing sample was made of blood. The source of these receptors is a middle-aged man in good health. Each CDR3 is given with its conserved first and last residue. A D gene is named only where the DNA matches it firmly. The size field is filled for only some rows; it gives once, few, many or a size class.

d_call: TRBD1
j_call: TRBJ1-5
v_call: TRBV19
clone_size: -
cdr3_nt: TGTGCCAGTACCCGGGACAGCTTTATAGCAATTCAGCCTCAGCATTTT
cdr3_aa: CASTRDSFIAIQPQHF

d_call: TRBD1
j_call: TRBJ1-1
v_call: TRBV10-3
clone_size: -
cdr3_nt: TGTGCCATCACCCCGGACAGGGGAAGGGACGTTTTCTTT
cdr3_aa: CAITPDRGRDVFF

d_call: TRBD1
j_call: TRBJ2-2
v_call: TRBV7-2
clone_size: -
cdr3_nt: TGTGCCAGCAGCTTACTCGGGCAGGGGGCGACCGGGGAGCTGTTTTTT
cdr3_aa: CASSLLGQGATGELFF

d_call: -
j_call: TRBJ2-6
v_call: TRBV3-1/TRBV3-2
clone_size: once
cdr3_nt: TGTGCCAGCAGCCAATTGTCTGGGGCCAACGTCCTGACTTTC
cdr3_aa: CASSQLSGANVLTF

d_call: -
j_call: TRBJ2-1
v_call: TRBV7-2
clone_size: -
cdr3_nt: TGTGCCAGCAGCTTGGCAGGGGCCCCCTACAATGAGCAGTTCTTC
cdr3_aa: CASSLAGAPYNEQFF

d_call: TRBD1
j_call: TRBJ2-7
v_call: TRBV27
clone_size: few
cdr3_nt: TGTGCCAGCAGTGAAGGGACAGGGGAAGGATACGAGCAGTACTTC
cdr3_aa: CASSEGTGEGYEQYF

d_call: -
j_call: TRBJ2-3
v_call: TRBV7-3
clone_size: -
cdr3_nt: TGTGCCAGCAGCTTGGGGGCGGGTGGCAGGGATACGCAGTATTTT
cdr3_aa: CASSLGAGGRDTQYF

d_call: TRBD1
j_call: TRBJ2-2
v_call: TRBV7-9
clone_size: -
cdr3_nt: TGTGCCAGCAGCTCCCGGACAGGGAACACCGGGGAGCTGTTTTTT
cdr3_aa: CASSSRTGNTGELFF

d_call: -
j_call: TRBJ1-5
v_call: TRBV4-3
clone_size: -
cdr3_nt: TGCGCCAGCAGCCAAGATACCGGGGTCCGTCAGCCCCAGCATTTT
cdr3_aa: CASSQDTGVRQPQHF

d_call: TRBD1
j_call: TRBJ1-2
v_call: TRBV11-2
clone_size: -
cdr3_nt: TGTGCCAGCAGCTTAGCCAGGGGGATCGACTATGGCTACACCTTC
cdr3_aa: CASSLARGIDYGYTF

d_call: -
j_call: TRBJ2-3
v_call: TRBV11-3
clone_size: -
cdr3_nt: TGTGCCAGCAGCTCCAAAGATACGCAGTATTTT
cdr3_aa: CASSSKDTQYF

d_call: -
j_call: TRBJ2-5
v_call: TRBV10-3
clone_size: few
cdr3_nt: TGTGCCACGAATCCCCAACCGGGCACACAAGGCACCCAGTACTTC
cdr3_aa: CATNPQPGTQGTQYF

d_call: -
j_call: TRBJ1-3
v_call: TRBV28
clone_size: -
cdr3_nt: TGTGCCAGCAGTTTATTACAGGTATTCTCTGGAAACACCATATATTTT
cdr3_aa: CASSLLQVFSGNTIYF

d_call: -
j_call: TRBJ1-2
v_call: TRBV6-2/TRBV6-3
clone_size: -
cdr3_nt: TGTGCCAGCAGTTACGGGGCCCTCTATGGCTACACCTTC
cdr3_aa: CASSYGALYGYTF

d_call: -
j_call: TRBJ1-1
v_call: TRBV7-9
clone_size: once
cdr3_nt: TGTGCCAGCAGCCAAGGGGCGGGGGGGAACACTGAAGCTTTCTTT
cdr3_aa: CASSQGAGGNTEAFF

d_call: TRBD2
j_call: TRBJ2-7
v_call: TRBV7-2
clone_size: -
cdr3_nt: TGTGCCAGCAGCCTGGGGACTAGCGGGGAGATCTCCTACGAGCAGTACTTC
cdr3_aa: CASSLGTSGEISYEQYF

d_call: -
j_call: TRBJ2-7
v_call: TRBV4-1
clone_size: few
cdr3_nt: TGCGCCAGCAGCCCCTCCGACATGGGGATCACCTACGAGCAGTACTTC
cdr3_aa: CASSPSDMGITYEQYF

d_call: TRBD1
j_call: TRBJ2-2
v_call: TRBV6-6
clone_size: few
cdr3_nt: TGTGCCAGCAAAGGGGGACAGGGGGCCACCGGGGAGCTGTTTTTT
cdr3_aa: CASKGGQGATGELFF

d_call: TRBD1
j_call: TRBJ1-5
v_call: TRBV7-2
clone_size: -
cdr3_nt: TGTGCCAGCAGCCTTAGACAGGGGGATCAGCCCCAGCATTTT
cdr3_aa: CASSLRQGDQPQHF

d_call: -
j_call: TRBJ1-2
v_call: TRBV11-3
clone_size: -
cdr3_nt: TGTGCCAGCAGCCCACGTTCGGTGGCCAGGGGAAACTATGGCTACACCTTC
cdr3_aa: CASSPRSVARGNYGYTF

d_call: -
j_call: TRBJ2-5
v_call: TRBV6-2/TRBV6-3
clone_size: -
cdr3_nt: TGTGCCAGCAGTTACGGGATTGGCCAGGGACGGGAGACCCAGTACTTC
cdr3_aa: CASSYGIGQGRETQYF

d_call: -
j_call: TRBJ2-2
v_call: TRBV10-1
clone_size: -
cdr3_nt: TGCGCCAGCAGTGAATGCGGGGTGAACACCGGGGAGCTGTTTTTT
cdr3_aa: CASSECGVNTGELFF

d_call: TRBD2
j_call: TRBJ2-1
v_call: TRBV5-1
clone_size: -
cdr3_nt: TGCGCCAGCAGCTTGGAGCGGGGGAGCGGGTACAATGAGCAGTTCTTC
cdr3_aa: CASSLERGSGYNEQFF

d_call: TRBD2
j_call: TRBJ2-1
v_call: TRBV4-3
clone_size: -
cdr3_nt: TGCGCCAGCAGCCAGACTAGCGGGGATTACAATGAGCAGTTCTTC
cdr3_aa: CASSQTSGDYNEQFF

d_call: TRBD1
j_call: TRBJ1-5
v_call: TRBV7-2
clone_size: -
cdr3_nt: TGTGCCAGCAGCTTGTCCGGGACAGGGCTCAAGCCCCAGCATTTT
cdr3_aa: CASSLSGTGLKPQHF

d_call: TRBD2
j_call: TRBJ2-7
v_call: TRBV3-1/TRBV3-2
clone_size: once
cdr3_nt: TGTGCCAGCAGCCATGGACTAGCCTACGAGCAGTACTTC
cdr3_aa: CASSHGLAYEQYF

d_call: TRBD2
j_call: TRBJ2-5
v_call: TRBV13
clone_size: -
cdr3_nt: TGTGCCAGCAGCCCAGGGAGGGGTGGAGAGACCCAGTACTTC
cdr3_aa: CASSPGRGGETQYF

d_call: TRBD1
j_call: TRBJ2-7
v_call: TRBV19
clone_size: few
cdr3_nt: TGTGCCAGTAGTATGGGGTATTGGACAGGGAACTACGAGCAGTACTTC
cdr3_aa: CASSMGYWTGNYEQYF

d_call: -
j_call: TRBJ2-3
v_call: TRBV24-1
clone_size: once
cdr3_nt: TGTGCCACCAGTGACGCACAGGGTTTAGATACGCAGTATTTT
cdr3_aa: CATSDAQGLDTQYF

d_call: TRBD2
j_call: TRBJ2-7
v_call: TRBV6-6
clone_size: -
cdr3_nt: TGTGCCAGCAGTCTACTAGCGGGGGTCAGGAGCTCCTACGAGCAGTACTTC
cdr3_aa: CASSLLAGVRSSYEQYF

d_call: -
j_call: TRBJ2-1
v_call: TRBV20-1
clone_size: -
cdr3_nt: TGCAGGCCCGACTACAATGAGCAGTTCTTC
cdr3_aa: CRPDYNEQFF

d_call: -
j_call: TRBJ1-4
v_call: TRBV10-3
clone_size: -
cdr3_nt: TGTGCCATCAGTGAGTCCGGCCAGGAAAAACTGTTTTTT
cdr3_aa: CAISESGQEKLFF

d_call: TRBD2
j_call: TRBJ2-3
v_call: TRBV7-3
clone_size: once
cdr3_nt: TGTGCCAGCAGCTTAGTGGCTAGCGGGGGGGCCGTGAAAACAGATACGCAGTATTTT
cdr3_aa: CASSLVASGGAVKTDTQYF

d_call: -
j_call: TRBJ2-2
v_call: TRBV19
clone_size: -
cdr3_nt: TGTGCCAGTAGTATATCTCTAGCGCCAATGGGCGGGGAGCTGTTTTTT
cdr3_aa: CASSISLAPMGGELFF

d_call: TRBD1
j_call: TRBJ1-5
v_call: TRBV10-3
clone_size: -
cdr3_nt: TGTGCCATCAGTGAGTCGCAGGGGACAGGGCAGCCCCAGCATTTT
cdr3_aa: CAISESQGTGQPQHF

d_call: TRBD1
j_call: TRBJ2-1
v_call: TRBV12-3/TRBV12-4
clone_size: once
cdr3_nt: TGTGCCAGCAGCCCGACAGGGAGCACTGAGCAGTTCTTC
cdr3_aa: CASSPTGSTEQFF

d_call: -
j_call: TRBJ1-2
v_call: TRBV19
clone_size: -
cdr3_nt: TGTGCCAGTAGTATGAACAGCTTCTATGGCTACACCTTC
cdr3_aa: CASSMNSFYGYTF

d_call: -
j_call: TRBJ2-2
v_call: TRBV25-1
clone_size: -
cdr3_nt: TGTGCCAGCAGTGAAGGCTCCAGAGATGGCGGGGAGCTGTTTTTT
cdr3_aa: CASSEGSRDGGELFF